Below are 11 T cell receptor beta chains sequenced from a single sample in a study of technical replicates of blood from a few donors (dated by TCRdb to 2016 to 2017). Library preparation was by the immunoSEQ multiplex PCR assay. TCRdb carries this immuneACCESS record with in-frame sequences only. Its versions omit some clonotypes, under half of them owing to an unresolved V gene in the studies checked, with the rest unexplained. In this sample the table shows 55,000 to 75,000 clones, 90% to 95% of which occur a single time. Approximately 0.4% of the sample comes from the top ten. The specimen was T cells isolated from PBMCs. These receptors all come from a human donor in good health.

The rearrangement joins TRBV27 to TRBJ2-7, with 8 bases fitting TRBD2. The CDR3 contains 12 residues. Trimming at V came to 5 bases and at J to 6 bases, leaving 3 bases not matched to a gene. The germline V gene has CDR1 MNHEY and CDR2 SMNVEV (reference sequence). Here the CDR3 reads CASSLLAGEQYF. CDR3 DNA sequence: TGTGCCAGCAGTCTCCTAGCGGGCGAGCAGTACTTC.

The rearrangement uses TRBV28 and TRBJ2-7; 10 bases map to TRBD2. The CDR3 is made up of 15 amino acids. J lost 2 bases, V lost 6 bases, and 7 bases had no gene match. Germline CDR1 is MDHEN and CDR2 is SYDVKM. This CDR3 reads CASRHPAGGPYEQYF. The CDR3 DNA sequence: TGTGCCAGCAGGCACCCAGCGGGAGGGCCCTACGAGCAGTACTTC. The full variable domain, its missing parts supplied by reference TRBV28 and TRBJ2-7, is DVKVTQSSRYLVKRTGEKVFLECVQDMDHENMFWYRQDPGLGLRLIYFSYDVKMKEKGDIPEGYSVSREKKERFSLILESASTNQTSMYLCASRHPAGGPYEQYFGPGTRLTVT.

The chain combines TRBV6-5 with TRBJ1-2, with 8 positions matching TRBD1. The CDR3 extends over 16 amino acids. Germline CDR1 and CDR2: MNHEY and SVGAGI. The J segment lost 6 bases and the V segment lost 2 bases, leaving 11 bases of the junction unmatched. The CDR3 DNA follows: TGTGCCAGCAGTTACAAGAGCTGGACAGGGATCGATGGCTACACCTTC. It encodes CASSYKSWTGIDGYTF.

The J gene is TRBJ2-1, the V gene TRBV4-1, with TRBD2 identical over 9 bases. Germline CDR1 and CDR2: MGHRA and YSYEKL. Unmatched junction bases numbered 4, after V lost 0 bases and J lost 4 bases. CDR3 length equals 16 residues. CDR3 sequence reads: CASSQEASGDYNEQFF. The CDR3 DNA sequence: TGCGCCAGCAGCCAAGAAGCTAGCGGGGATTACAATGAGCAGTTCTTC.

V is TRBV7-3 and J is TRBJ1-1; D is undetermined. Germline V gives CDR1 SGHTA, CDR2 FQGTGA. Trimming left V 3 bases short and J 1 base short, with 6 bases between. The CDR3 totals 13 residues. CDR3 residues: CASSFMANTEAFF. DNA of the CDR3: TGTGCCAGCAGCTTTATGGCGAACACTGAAGCTTTCTTT.

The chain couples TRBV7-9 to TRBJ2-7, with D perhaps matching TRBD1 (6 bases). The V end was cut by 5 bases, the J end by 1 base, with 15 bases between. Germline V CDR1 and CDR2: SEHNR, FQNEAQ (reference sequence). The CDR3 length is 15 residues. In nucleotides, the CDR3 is TGTGCCAGCAGCGTAGGACAGATGCGGTCCTACGAGCAGTACTTC. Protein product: CASSVGQMRSYEQYF.

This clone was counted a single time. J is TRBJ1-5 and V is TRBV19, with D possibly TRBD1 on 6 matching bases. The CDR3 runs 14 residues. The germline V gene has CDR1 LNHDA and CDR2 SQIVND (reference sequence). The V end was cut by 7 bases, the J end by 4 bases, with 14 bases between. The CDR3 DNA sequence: TGTGCCAGTAATCTGGGGGGGCGGAATCAGCCCCAGCATTTT. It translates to CASNLGGRNQPQHF.

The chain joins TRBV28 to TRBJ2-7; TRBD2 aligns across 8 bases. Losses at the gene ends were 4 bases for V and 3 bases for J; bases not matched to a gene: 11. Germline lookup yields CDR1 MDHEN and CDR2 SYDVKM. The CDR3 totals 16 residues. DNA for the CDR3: TGTGCCAGCAGTTCCGATTTGGAGCGGGAGAACTACGAGCAGTACTTC. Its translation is CASSSDLERENYEQYF.

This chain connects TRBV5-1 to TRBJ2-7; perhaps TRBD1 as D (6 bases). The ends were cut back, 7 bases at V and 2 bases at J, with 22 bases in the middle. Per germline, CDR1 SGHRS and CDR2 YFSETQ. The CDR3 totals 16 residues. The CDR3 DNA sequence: TGCGCCAGCTCCTTTCACAGGGTTTTAAACGCCTACGAGCAGTACTTC. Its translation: CASSFHRVLNAYEQYF.

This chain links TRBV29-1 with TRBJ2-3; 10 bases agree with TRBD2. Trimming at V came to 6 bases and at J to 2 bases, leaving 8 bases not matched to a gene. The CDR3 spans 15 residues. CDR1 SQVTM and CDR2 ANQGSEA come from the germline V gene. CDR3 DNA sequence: TGCAGCGTGAGTCTTGGACTAGCGGCCACAGATACGCAGTATTTT. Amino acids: CSVSLGLAATDTQYF.

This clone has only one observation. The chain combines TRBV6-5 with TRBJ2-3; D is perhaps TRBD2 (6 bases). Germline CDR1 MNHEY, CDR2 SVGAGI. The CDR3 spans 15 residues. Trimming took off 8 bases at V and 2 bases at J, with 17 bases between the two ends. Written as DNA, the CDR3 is TGTGCCAGCGGATTGCCGGGACTCAACACAGATACGCAGTATTTT. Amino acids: CASGLPGLNTDTQYF.